This is a list of T cell receptor beta chains from one sample in a study of beta chain features in type 1 diabetes. The assay was immunoSEQ multiplex PCR, and TCRdb's table has in-frame clones only and misses some. The sample yields under 900,000 clones, roughly a sixth seen once. Sequenced: naive CD4+ T cells from blood. Receptors originate from a woman younger than 35 in good health. The CDR3 runs from the conserved cysteine through the conserved F or W. A D gene is named only where the DNA matches it firmly. The size entry is marked missing in some rows and otherwise reads once, few, many or a size class.

D gene	clone size	V gene	J gene	CDR3 DNA	CDR3 protein
NA	NA	TRBV7-9	TRBJ2-3	TGTGCCAGCAGCTCTATCCTCAGGGCGACGGATACGCAGTATTTT	CASSSILRATDTQYF
NA	NA	TRBV9	TRBJ1-1	TGTGCCAGCAGCATTTTTCGTCGAGAAGCTTTCTTT	CASSIFRREAFF
NA	NA	TRBV7-6	TRBJ2-3	TGTGCCAGCAGCCTCACTAGTTTCACAGATACGCAGTATTTT	CASSLTSFTDTQYF
NA	few	TRBV2	TRBJ1-2	TGTGCCAGCAGTGACGACATGTATGGCTACACCTTC	CASSDDMYGYTF
TRBD1	NA	TRBV19	TRBJ1-2	TGTGCCAGTAGTAATTCCGGGACAGGTAACTATGGCTACACCTTC	CASSNSGTGNYGYTF
NA	NA	TRBV10-2	TRBJ2-3	TGCGCCACCACAACCACAGATACGCAGTATTTT	CATTTTDTQYF
NA	NA	TRBV7-9	TRBJ2-4	TGTGCCAGCAGCCATGGAGGATCACTAGCCAAAAACATTCAGTACTTC	CASSHGGSLAKNIQYF
NA	NA	TRBV6-6	TRBJ1-2	TGTGCCAGCAGTCCCGGAATGGGAAACTATGGCTACACCTTC	CASSPGMGNYGYTF
NA	few	TRBV6-5	TRBJ2-1	TGTGCCAGCAGTCTAGCGTCACTTTCCTACAATGAGCAGTTCTTC	CASSLASLSYNEQFF
NA	few	TRBV4-2	TRBJ1-5	TGTGCCAGCAGCCAAGATCAAGGCCTGAATCAGCCCCAGCATTTT	CASSQDQGLNQPQHF
NA	NA	TRBV18	TRBJ1-5	TGTGCCAGCTCATTTTCCCTCAATCAGCCCCAGCATTTT	CASSFSLNQPQHF
NA	few	TRBV27	TRBJ2-1	TGTGCCAGCAGTTTAGAGGCACGTACGCCCGAGTTCTTC	CASSLEARTPEFF
NA	NA	TRBV7-2	TRBJ2-5	TGTGCCAGCAGGCTTACCGGGGTCCATCAAGAGACCCAGTACTTC	CASRLTGVHQETQYF
NA	NA	TRBV5-1	TRBJ2-3	TGCGCCAGCAGCTTGCAGGGGGGCCGGGTAGATACGCAGTATTTT	CASSLQGGRVDTQYF
NA	few	TRBV11-2	TRBJ2-2	TGTGCCAGCAGAACCATGGCCGGGGAGCTGTTTTTT	CASRTMAGELFF
TRBD2	NA	TRBV28	TRBJ2-1	TGTGCCAGCACCAACCCCGTCTTGGCGGGAGTTATGGGTGAGCAGTTCTTC	CASTNPVLAGVMGEQFF
NA	NA	TRBV7-8	TRBJ2-5	TGTGCCAGCTACGTAGGAGAGACCCAGTACTTC	CASYVGETQYF
TRBD1	few	TRBV5-1	TRBJ2-7	TGCGCCAGCAGCTGGGGACAGGGGGCGGACGAGCAGTACTTC	CASSWGQGADEQYF
NA	NA	TRBV5-4	TRBJ2-4	TGTGCCAGCACCAACGGGGCCTCCGGGAAAAACATTCAGTACTTC	CASTNGASGKNIQYF
TRBD2	few	TRBV7-2	TRBJ2-2	TGTGCCAGCAGCACCGGACTAGCGGGACGGGTTACCGGGGAGCTGTTTTTT	CASSTGLAGRVTGELFF
NA	few	TRBV7-9	TRBJ1-5	TGTGCCAGCAGCTGGCAGGGAAGCAATCAGCCCCAGCATTTT	CASSWQGSNQPQHF
TRBD1	few	TRBV5-1	TRBJ1-6	TGCGCCAGCAGGCCCGCCGGGACAGGGGTCTCACCCCTCCACTTT	CASRPAGTGVSPLHF
NA	NA	TRBV29-1	TRBJ1-3	TGCAGCGTGTCCGGGGTAGGAAACACCATATATTTT	CSVSGVGNTIYF
NA	few	TRBV2	TRBJ2-3	TGTGCCAGCCGTTCGAGTATATCCACAGATACGCAGTATTTT	CASRSSISTDTQYF
TRBD1	NA	TRBV6-6	TRBJ2-7	TGTGCCAGCAGTTACCAGGACAGGTACTACGAGCAGTACTTC	CASSYQDRYYEQYF
NA	once	TRBV6-1	TRBJ2-3	TGTGCCAGCCGTAGCGCCAGCACAGATACGCAGTATTTT	CASRSASTDTQYF
NA	few	TRBV7-9	TRBJ2-3	TGTGCCGTTGGCGGCGGACCCACAGATACGCAGTATTTT	CAVGGGPTDTQYF
NA	few	TRBV2	TRBJ1-2	TGTGCCAGCAGGGTTGGGGCTAATGGCTACACCTTC	CASRVGANGYTF
TRBD1	NA	TRBV28	TRBJ1-2	TGTGCCAGCCGTGGACAGGGGGCGGTTGGCTACACCTTC	CASRGQGAVGYTF
TRBD2	few	TRBV29-1	TRBJ2-7	TGCAGCGTTGAAGGACTAGCGGGAGGGCCCTACGAGCAGTACTTC	CSVEGLAGGPYEQYF
NA	few	TRBV4-2	TRBJ2-5	TGTGCCAGCAGCTTGCGACAGAAAGAGACCCAGTACTTC	CASSLRQKETQYF
TRBD1	NA	TRBV4-3	TRBJ2-7	TGCGCCAGCAGCCAACCGGGACAGGGGGTTAACGAGCAGTACTTC	CASSQPGQGVNEQYF
NA	NA	TRBV14	TRBJ2-2	TGTGCCAGCAGGCCTCACGGGAGTAAATTCGGGGAGCTGTTTTTT	CASRPHGSKFGELFF
TRBD1	NA	TRBV23-1	TRBJ1-1	TGCGCCAGCAGTCAAATAAACAGGGGGAACACTGAAGCTTTCTTT	CASSQINRGNTEAFF
NA	few	TRBV19	TRBJ2-3	TGTGCCTCCCGCGAGGGAACAGATACGCAGTATTTT	CASREGTDTQYF
NA	few	TRBV28	TRBJ2-7	TGTGCCAGCAGTCGCTACGAGCAGTACTTC	CASSRYEQYF
NA	few	TRBV5-6	TRBJ2-1	TGTGCCACCTCGGGCTACCCACGCAATGAGCAGTTCTTC	CATSGYPRNEQFF
TRBD1	few	TRBV7-2	TRBJ1-2	TGTGCCAGCAGCCCCGGACAGGGGGCGCAGGATGGCTACACCTTC	CASSPGQGAQDGYTF
NA	NA	TRBV28	TRBJ2-2	TGTGCCAGCAGAGTGCTAGACACCGGGGAGCTGTTTTTT	CASRVLDTGELFF
TRBD2	NA	TRBV11-2	TRBJ2-1	TGTGCCAGCAGCTTAGTTGCGGGAGTTGAGTACAATGAGCAGTTCTTC	CASSLVAGVEYNEQFF
NA	few	TRBV29-1	TRBJ2-5	TGCAGCGGGGGACATTCCTATGGGCAAGAGACCCAGTACTTC	CSGGHSYGQETQYF
NA	NA	TRBV2	TRBJ1-1	TGTGCCAGCAGTGAGAGCCGTACTACTATGAACACTGAAGCTTTCTTT	CASSESRTTMNTEAFF
TRBD2	once	TRBV7-3	TRBJ2-1	TGTGCCAGCAGCTTACTCGGCGGGAGTTACAATGAGCAGTTCTTC	CASSLLGGSYNEQFF
NA	few	TRBV18	TRBJ2-3	TGTGCCAGCTCACAGGGTGCGGGCACAGATACGCAGTATTTT	CASSQGAGTDTQYF
NA	NA	TRBV7-9	TRBJ2-7	TGTGCCAGCAGCTTATTCAACGAGCAGTACTTC	CASSLFNEQYF
NA	NA	TRBV7-3	TRBJ2-2	TGTGCCAGCAGCTGGGCGGGGCGGAACACCGGGGAGCTGTTTTTT	CASSWAGRNTGELFF